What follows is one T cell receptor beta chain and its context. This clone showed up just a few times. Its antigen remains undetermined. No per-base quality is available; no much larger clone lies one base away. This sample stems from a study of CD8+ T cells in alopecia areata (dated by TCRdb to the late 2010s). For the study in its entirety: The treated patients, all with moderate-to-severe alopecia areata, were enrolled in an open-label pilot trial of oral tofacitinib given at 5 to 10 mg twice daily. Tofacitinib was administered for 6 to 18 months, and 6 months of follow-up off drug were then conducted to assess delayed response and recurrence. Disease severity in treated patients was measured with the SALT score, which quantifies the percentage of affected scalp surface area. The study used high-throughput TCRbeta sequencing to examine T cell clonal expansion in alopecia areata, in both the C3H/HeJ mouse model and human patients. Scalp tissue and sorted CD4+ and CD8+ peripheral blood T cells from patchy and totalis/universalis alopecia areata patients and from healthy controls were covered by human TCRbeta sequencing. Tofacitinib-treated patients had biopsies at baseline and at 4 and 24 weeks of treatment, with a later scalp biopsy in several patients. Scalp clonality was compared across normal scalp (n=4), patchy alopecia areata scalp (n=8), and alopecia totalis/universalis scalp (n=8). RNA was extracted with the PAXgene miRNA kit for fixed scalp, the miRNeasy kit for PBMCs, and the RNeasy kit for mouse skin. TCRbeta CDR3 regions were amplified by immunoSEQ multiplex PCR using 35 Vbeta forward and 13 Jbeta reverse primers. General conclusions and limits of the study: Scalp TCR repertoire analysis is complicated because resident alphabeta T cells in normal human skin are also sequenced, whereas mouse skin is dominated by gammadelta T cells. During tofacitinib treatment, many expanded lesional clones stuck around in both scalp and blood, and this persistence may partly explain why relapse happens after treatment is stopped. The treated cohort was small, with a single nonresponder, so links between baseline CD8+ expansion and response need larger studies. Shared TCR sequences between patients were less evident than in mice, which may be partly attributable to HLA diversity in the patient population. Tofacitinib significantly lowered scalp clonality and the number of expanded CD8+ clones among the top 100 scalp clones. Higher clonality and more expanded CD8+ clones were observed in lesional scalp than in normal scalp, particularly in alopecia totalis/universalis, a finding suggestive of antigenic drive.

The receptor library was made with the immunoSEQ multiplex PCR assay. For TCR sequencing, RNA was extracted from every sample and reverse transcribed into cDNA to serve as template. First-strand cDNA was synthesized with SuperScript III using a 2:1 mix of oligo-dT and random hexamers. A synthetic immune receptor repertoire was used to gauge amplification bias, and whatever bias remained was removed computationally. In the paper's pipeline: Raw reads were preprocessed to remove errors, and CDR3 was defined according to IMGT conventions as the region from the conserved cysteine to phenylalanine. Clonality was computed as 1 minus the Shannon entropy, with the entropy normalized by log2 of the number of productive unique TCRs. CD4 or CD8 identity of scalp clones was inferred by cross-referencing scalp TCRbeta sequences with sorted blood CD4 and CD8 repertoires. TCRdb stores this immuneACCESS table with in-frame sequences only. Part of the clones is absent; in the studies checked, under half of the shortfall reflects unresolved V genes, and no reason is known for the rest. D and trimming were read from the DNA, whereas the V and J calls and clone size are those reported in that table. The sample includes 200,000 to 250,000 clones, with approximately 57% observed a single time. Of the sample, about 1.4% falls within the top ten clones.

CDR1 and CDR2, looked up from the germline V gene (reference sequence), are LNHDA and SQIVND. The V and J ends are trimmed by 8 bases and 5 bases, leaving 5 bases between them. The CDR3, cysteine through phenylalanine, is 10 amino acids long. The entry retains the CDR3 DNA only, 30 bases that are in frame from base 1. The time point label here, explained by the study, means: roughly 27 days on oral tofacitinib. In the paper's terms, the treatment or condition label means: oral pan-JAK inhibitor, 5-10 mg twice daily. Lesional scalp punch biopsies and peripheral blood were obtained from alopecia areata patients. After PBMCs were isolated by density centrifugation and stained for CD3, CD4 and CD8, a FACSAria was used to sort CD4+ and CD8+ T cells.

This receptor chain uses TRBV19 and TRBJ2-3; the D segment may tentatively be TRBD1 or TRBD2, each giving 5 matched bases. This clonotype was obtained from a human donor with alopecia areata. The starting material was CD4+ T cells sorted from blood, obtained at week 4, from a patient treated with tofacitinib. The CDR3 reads CASGGDTQYF. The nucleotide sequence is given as TGTGCCAGTGGGGGAGATACGCAGTATTTT. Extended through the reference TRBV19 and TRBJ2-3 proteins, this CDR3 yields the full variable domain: DGGITQSPKYLFRKEGQNVTLSCEQNLNHDAMYWYRQDPGQGLRLIYYSQIVNDFQKGDIAEGYSVSREKKESFPLTVTSAQKNPTAFYLCASGGDTQYFGPGTRLTVL.